The clone carrying this T cell receptor beta chain was detected a few times. Amplification targeted TCR beta CDR3 regions from RNA transcripts. First-round RT-PCR with HTBI primers amplified the TCR CDR3 region. TCRdb fed the multiplex PCR reads into MiXCR, producing one record per CDR3 protein. Found here are approximately 210,000 distinct CDR3 sequences, approximately 17% of them singletons; the top ten hold under 65%. This entry is derived from a study of T cells in Graves' hyperthyroidism and ophthalmopathy. This TCR came from a man in his forties or fifties with Graves' hyperthyroidism. Input material: blood.

The CDR3 coding sequence is TGTGCCACCAACCAAAAGGGACTAGCGGTGCCCGGGGAGCTGTTTTTT. Amino acid sequence: CATNQKGLAVPGELFF. The V call is TRBV15, the J call TRBJ2-2; TRBD2 aligns across 11 bases. The CDR3 sequence is 16 residues long. The germline V gene has CDR1 LNHNV and CDR2 YYDKDF (reference sequence). The V gene end was trimmed by 7 bases and the J gene end by 6 bases; junction bases not matched to a gene: 10.